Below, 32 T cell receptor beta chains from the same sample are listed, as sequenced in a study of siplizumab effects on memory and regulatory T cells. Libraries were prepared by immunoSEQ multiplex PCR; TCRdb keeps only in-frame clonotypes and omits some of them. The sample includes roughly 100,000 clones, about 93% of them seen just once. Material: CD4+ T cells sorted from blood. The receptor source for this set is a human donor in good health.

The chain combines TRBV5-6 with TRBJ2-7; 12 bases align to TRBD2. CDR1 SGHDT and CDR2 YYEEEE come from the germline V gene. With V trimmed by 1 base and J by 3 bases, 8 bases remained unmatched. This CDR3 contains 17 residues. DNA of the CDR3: TGTGCCAGCAGCTTGAGGACTAGCGGGACGGTGCTCTACGAGCAGTACTTC. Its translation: CASSLRTSGTVLYEQYF.

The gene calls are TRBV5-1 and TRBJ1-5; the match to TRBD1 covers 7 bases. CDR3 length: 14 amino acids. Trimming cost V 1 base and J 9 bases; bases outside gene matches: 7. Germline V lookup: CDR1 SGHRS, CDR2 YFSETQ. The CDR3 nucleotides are TGCGCCAGCAGCTTGCAGGGGGGTACGGGGCCCCAGCATTTT. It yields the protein CASSLQGGTGPQHF.

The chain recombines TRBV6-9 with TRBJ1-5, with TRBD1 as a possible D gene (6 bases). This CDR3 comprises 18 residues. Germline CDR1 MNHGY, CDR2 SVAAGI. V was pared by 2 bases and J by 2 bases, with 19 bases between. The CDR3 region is CASSYTRQAVMGNQPQHF. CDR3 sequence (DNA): TGTGCCAGCAGTTATACGAGACAGGCGGTTATGGGCAATCAGCCCCAGCATTTT.

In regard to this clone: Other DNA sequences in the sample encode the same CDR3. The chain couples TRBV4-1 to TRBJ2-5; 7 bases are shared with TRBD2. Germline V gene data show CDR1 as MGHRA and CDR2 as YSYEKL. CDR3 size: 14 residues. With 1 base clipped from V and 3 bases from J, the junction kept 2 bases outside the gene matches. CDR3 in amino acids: CASSQVAGEETQYF. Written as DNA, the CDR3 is TGCGCCAGCAGCCAAGTGGCGGGAGAAGAGACCCAGTACTTC.

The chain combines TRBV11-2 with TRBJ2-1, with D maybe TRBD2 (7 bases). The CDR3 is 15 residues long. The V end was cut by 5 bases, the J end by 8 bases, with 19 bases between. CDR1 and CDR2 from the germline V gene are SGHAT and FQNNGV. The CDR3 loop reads CASSLLGGALHEQFF. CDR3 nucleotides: TGTGCCAGCAGCCTATTAGGGGGGGCGCTACATGAGCAGTTCTTC.

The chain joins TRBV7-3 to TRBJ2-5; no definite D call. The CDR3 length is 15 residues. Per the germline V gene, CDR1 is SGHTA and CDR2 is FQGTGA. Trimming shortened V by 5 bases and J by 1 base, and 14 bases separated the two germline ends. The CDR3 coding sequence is TGTGCCAGCAGCAATCCCATCGCAGGCCAAGAGACCCAGTACTTC. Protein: CASSNPIAGQETQYF. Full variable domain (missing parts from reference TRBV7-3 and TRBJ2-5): GAGVSQTPSNKVTEKGKYVELRCDPISGHTALYWYRQSLGQGPEFLIYFQGTGAADDSGLPNDRFFAVRPEGSVSTLKIQRTERGDSAVYLCASSNPIAGQETQYFGPGTRLLVL.

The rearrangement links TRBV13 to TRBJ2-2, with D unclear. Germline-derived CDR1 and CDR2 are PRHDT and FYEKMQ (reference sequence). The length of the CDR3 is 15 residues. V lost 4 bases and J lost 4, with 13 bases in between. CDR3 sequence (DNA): TGTGCCAGCAGCTACTCCCCGCGCACCACCGGGGAGCTGTTTTTT. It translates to CASSYSPRTTGELFF.

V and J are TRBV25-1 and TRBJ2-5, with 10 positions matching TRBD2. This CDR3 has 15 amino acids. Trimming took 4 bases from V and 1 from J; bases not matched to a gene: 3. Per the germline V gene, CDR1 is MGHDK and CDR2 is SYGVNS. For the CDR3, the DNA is TGTGCCAGCAGTGGTCTAGCGGGAGCCCAAGAGACCCAGTACTTC. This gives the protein CASSGLAGAQETQYF.

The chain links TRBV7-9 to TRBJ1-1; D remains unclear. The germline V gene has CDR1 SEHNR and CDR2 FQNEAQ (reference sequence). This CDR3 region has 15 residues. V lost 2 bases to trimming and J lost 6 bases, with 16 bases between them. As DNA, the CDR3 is TGTGCCAGCAGCTTAAGGAGATATGGGAGCCCTGAAGCTTTCTTT. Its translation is CASSLRRYGSPEAFF.

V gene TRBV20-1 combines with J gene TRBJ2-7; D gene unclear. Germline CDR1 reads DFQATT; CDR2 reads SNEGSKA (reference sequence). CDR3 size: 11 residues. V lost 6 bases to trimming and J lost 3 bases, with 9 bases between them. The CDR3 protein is CSARSNYEQYF. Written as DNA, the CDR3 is TGCAGTGCGCGCTCCAACTACGAGCAGTACTTC.

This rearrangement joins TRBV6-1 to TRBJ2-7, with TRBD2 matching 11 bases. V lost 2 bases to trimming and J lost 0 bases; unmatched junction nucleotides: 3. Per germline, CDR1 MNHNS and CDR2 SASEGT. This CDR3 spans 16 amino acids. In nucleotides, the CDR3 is TGTGCCAGCAGTGAACTAGCGGGAGGATCCTCCTACGAGCAGTACTTC. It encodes CASSELAGGSSYEQYF.

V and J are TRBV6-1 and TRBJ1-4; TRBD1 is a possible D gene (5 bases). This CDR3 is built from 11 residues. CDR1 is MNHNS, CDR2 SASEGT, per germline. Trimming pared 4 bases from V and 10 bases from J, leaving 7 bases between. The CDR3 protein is CASSAGTKLFF. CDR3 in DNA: TGTGCCAGCAGTGCGGGGACAAAACTGTTTTTT.

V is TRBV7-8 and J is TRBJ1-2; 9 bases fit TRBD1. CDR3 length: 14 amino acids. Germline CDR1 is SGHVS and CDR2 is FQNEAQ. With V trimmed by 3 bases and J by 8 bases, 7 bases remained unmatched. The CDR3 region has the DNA TGTGCCAGCAGCTTGCTACAGGGGGCGGAAGGCTACACCTTC. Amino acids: CASSLLQGAEGYTF. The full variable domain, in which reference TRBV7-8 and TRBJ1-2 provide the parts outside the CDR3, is GAGVSQSPRYKVAKRGQDVALRCDPISGHVSLFWYQQALGQGPEFLTYFQNEAQLDKSGLPSDRFFAERPEGSVSTLKIQRTQQEDSAVYLCASSLLQGAEGYTFGSGTRLTVV.

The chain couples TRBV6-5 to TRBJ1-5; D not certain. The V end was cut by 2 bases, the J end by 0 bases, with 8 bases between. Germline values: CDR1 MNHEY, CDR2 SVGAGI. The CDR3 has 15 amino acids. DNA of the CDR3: TGTGCCAGCAGTTACGGTCAATATAGCAATCAGCCCCAGCATTTT. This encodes CASSYGQYSNQPQHF.

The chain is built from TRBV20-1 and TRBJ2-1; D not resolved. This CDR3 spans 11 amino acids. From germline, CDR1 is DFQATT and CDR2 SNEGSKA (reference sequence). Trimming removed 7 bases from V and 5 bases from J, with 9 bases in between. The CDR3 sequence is CSGLVHNEQFF. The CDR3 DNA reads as TGCAGTGGCCTGGTCCACAATGAGCAGTTCTTC.

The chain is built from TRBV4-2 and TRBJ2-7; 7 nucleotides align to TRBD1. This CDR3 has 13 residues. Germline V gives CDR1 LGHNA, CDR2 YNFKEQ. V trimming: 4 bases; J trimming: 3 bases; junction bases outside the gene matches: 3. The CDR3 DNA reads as TGTGCCAGCAGCCCGGGACAGTTCTACGAGCAGTACTTC. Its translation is CASSPGQFYEQYF.

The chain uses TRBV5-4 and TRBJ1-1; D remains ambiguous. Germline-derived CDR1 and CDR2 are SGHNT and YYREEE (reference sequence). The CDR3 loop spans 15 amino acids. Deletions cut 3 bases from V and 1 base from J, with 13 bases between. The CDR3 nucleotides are TGTGCCAGCAGCTATCCCACGGGAAGGAACACTGAAGCTTTCTTT. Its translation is CASSYPTGRNTEAFF.

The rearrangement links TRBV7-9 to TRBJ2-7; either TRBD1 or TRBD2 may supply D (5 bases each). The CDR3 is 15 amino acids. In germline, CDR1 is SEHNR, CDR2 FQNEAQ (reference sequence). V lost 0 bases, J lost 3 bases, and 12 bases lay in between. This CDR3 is CASSLAGENVYEQYF. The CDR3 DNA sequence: TGTGCCAGCAGCTTAGCGGGGGAGAACGTCTACGAGCAGTACTTC.

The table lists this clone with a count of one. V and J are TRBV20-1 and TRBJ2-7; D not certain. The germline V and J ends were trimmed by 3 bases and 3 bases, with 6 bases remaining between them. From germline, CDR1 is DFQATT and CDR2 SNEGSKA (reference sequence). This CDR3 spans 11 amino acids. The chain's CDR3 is CSASIDYEQYF. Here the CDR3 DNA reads TGCAGTGCTAGTATCGACTACGAGCAGTACTTC.

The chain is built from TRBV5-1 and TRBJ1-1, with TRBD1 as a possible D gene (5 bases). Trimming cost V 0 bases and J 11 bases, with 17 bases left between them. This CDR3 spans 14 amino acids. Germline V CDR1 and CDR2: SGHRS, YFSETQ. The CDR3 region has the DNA TGCGCCAGCAGCTTGGGGGATAGGGGCCGAGAGGCTTTCTTT. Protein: CASSLGDRGREAFF.

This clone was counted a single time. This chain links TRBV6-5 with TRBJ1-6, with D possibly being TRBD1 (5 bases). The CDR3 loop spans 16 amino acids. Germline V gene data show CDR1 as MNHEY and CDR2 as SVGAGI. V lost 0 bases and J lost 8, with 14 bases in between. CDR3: CASSYSAGQFYSPLHF. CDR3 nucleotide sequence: TGTGCCAGCAGTTACTCAGCAGGGCAATTTTATTCACCCCTCCACTTT.

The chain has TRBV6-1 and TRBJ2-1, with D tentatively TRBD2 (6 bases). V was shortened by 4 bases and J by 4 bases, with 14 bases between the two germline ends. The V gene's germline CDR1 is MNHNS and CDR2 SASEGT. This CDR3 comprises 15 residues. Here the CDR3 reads CASSVERVRYNEQFF. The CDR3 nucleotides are TGTGCCAGCAGTGTAGAGCGGGTTAGGTACAATGAGCAGTTCTTC.

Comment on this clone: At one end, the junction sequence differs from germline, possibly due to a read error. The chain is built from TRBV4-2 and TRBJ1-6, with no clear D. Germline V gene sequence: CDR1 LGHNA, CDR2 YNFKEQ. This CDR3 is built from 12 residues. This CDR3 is CASSQDREELKF. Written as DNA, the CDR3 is TGTGCCAGCAGCCAAGATCGGGAAGAACTAAAGTTT.

The CDR3 bases are TGTGCCAGCTCACCACCGAGTTCTGGGGAGACCCAGTACTTC. It specifies CASSPPSSGETQYF. The gene calls are TRBV18 and TRBJ2-5; D gene uncertain. The germline V gene has CDR1 KGHSH and CDR2 LQKENI. The CDR3 contains 14 residues. V was clipped by 0 bases and J by 5 bases, with 10 bases between them.

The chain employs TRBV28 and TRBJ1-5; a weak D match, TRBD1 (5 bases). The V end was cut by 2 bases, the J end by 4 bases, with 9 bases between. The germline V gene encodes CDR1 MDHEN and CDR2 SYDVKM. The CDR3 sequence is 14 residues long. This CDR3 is CASSLNGGNQPQHF. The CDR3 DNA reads TGTGCCAGCAGTTTAAATGGGGGTAATCAGCCCCAGCATTTT.

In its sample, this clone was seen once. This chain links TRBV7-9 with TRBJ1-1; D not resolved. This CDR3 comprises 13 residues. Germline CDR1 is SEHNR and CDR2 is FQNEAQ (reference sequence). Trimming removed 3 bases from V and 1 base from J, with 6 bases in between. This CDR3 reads CASSLARNTEAFF. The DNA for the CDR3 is TGTGCCAGCAGCTTGGCCAGGAACACTGAAGCTTTCTTT.

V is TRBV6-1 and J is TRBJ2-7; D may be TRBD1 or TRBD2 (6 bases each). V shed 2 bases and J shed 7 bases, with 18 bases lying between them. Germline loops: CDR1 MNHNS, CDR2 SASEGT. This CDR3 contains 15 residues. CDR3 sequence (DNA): TGTGCCAGCAGTGAATCTTCCGGGGGCGTGGGGGAGCAGTACTTC. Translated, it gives CASSESSGGVGEQYF.

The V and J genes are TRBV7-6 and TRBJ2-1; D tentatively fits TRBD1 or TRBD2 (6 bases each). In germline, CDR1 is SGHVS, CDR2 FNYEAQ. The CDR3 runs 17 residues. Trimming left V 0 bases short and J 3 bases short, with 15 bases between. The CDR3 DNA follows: TGTGCCAGCAGCTTAGCGGTGGGGGCTAGCGTCTACAATGAGCAGTTCTTC. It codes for CASSLAVGASVYNEQFF. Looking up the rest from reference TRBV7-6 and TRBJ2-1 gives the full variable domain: GAGVSQSPRYKVTKRGQDVALRCDPISGHVSLYWYRQALGQGPEFLTYFNYEAQQDKSGLPNDRFSAERPEGSISTLTIQRTEQRDSAMYRCASSLAVGASVYNEQFFGPGTRLTVL.

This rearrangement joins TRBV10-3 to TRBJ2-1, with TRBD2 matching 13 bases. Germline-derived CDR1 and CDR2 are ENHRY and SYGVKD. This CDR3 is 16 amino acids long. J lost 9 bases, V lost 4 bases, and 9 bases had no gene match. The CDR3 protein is CAISATTSGRPFEQFF. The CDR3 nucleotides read TGTGCCATCAGTGCGACGACTAGCGGGAGGCCGTTTGAGCAGTTCTTC.

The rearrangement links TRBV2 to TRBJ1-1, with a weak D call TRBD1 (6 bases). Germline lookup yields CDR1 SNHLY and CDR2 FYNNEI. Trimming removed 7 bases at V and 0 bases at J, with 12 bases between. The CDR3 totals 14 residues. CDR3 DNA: TGTGCCAGCACCGGACAGAACATGAACACTGAAGCTTTCTTT. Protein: CASTGQNMNTEAFF. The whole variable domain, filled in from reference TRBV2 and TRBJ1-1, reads EPEVTQTPSHQVTQMGQEVILRCVPISNHLYFYWYRQILGQKVEFLVSFYNNEISEKSEIFDDQFSVERPDGSNFTLKIRSTKLEDSAMYFCASTGQNMNTEAFFGQGTRLTVV.

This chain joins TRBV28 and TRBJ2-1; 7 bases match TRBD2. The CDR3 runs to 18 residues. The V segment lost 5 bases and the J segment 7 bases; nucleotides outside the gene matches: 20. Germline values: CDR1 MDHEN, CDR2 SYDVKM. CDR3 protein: CASSPLSTPRREWNEQFF. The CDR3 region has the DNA TGTGCCAGCAGTCCTCTGAGTACACCCCGGCGGGAGTGGAATGAGCAGTTCTTC.

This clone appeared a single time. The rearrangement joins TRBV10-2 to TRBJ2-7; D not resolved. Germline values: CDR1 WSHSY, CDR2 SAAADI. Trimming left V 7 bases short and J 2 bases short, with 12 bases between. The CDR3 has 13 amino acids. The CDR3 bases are TGCGCCAGCACCATTGTGGGGACCTACGAGCAGTACTTC. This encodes CASTIVGTYEQYF.